One and the same sample provided the 13 T cell receptor beta chains below, sequenced in a study of blood T cells in healthy people across ages. It was with a sample-barcoded 5' primer and a J-beta primer mix that a second PCR of roughly 6 to 12 cycles was run. TCRdb passed the 5' RACE reads through MiXCR, listing each CDR3 protein once. The sample includes around 990,000 distinct CDR3 sequences, approximately 38% of them seen just once. Specimen: blood. The receptors were gathered from a man aged 18 to 29 in good health.

V gene TRBV24-1 combines with J gene TRBJ1-5; perhaps TRBD1 as D (5 bases). Trimming cost V 6 bases and J 4 bases, with 6 bases left between them. The germline CDR1 and CDR2 sequences are KGHDR and SFDVKD. The CDR3 is 12 amino acids. The CDR3 nucleotides are TGTGCCACCAGTACAGGAAATCAGCCCCAGCATTTT. Its translation: CATSTGNQPQHF.

This rearrangement joins TRBV27 to TRBJ2-3; D unresolved. Germline V gene data show CDR1 as MNHEY and CDR2 as SMNVEV (reference sequence). The CDR3 consists of 15 residues. Between the trimmed V and J ends, which lost 0 bases and 2 bases, there was a span of 9 bases. The CDR3 reads CASSLSPDFTDTQYF. The DNA of the CDR3 is TGTGCCAGCAGTTTATCGCCAGATTTCACAGATACGCAGTATTTT.

The chain is built from TRBV7-2 and TRBJ2-3; 7 nucleotides match TRBD2. In germline, CDR1 is SGHTA, CDR2 FQGNSA. This CDR3 comprises 14 residues. The J segment lost 2 bases and the V segment lost 3 bases, leaving 2 bases of the junction unmatched. DNA of the CDR3: TGTGCCAGCAGCTTCACTAGCGCCACAGATACGCAGTATTTT. Protein sequence: CASSFTSATDTQYF.

The chain has TRBV27 and TRBJ1-2, with 8 bases lining up with TRBD1. V lost 5 bases, J lost 2 bases, and 10 bases stayed unmatched. Germline CDR1 reads MNHEY; CDR2 reads SMNVEV (reference sequence). This CDR3 region has 16 residues. CDR3 sequence: CASSPSTGELNYGYTF. The CDR3, as DNA: TGTGCCAGCAGTCCTTCGACAGGGGAGTTGAACTATGGCTACACCTTC.

With regard to this clonotype: A read error is possible here, since a much larger clone lies one base away. This rearrangement joins TRBV6-4 to TRBJ2-5, with 9 bases matching TRBD2. The germline CDR1 and CDR2 sequences are MRHNA and SNTAGT. The CDR3 is made up of 14 amino acids. V was pared by 0 bases and J by 11 bases, with 7 bases of the junction left unmatched. CDR3: CASSDSAGGNEQYF. The CDR3 bases are TGTGCCAGCAGTGACTCAGCGGGGGGCAATGAGCAGTACTTC.

This clonotype was observed a handful of times. The rearrangement joins TRBV5-1 to TRBJ2-1; 7 nucleotides line up with TRBD2. Germline V gives CDR1 SGHRS, CDR2 YFSETQ. V lost 0 bases to trimming and J lost 0 bases; unmatched junction nucleotides: 18. CDR3 size: 21 residues. CDR3 amino acids: CASSLEFRPYSWEGSYNEQFF. CDR3 coding DNA: TGCGCCAGCAGCTTGGAATTTAGGCCATACTCCTGGGAGGGCTCCTACAATGAGCAGTTCTTC. Drawing the rest from reference TRBV5-1 and TRBJ2-1, the complete variable domain is KAGVTQTPRYLIKTRGQQVTLSCSPISGHRSVSWYQQTPGQGLQFLFEYFSETQRNKGNFPGRFSGRQFSNSRSEMNVSTLELGDSALYLCASSLEFRPYSWEGSYNEQFFGPGTRLTVL.

This clonotype was detected only a few times. This chain joins TRBV5-6 and TRBJ1-1; D not resolved. Germline loops: CDR1 SGHDT, CDR2 YYEEEE. V lost 4 bases and J lost 0, with 10 bases in between. The CDR3 sequence is 14 residues long. CDR3 in DNA: TGTGCCAGCAGCCGTAAGCTTATGAACACTGAAGCTTTCTTT. It is translated as CASSRKLMNTEAFF.

This clonotype was seen a few times. V and J are TRBV27 and TRBJ1-5; D remains unclear. Trimming removed 1 base at V and 4 bases at J, with 8 bases between. The germline V gene has CDR1 MNHEY and CDR2 SMNVEV (reference sequence). The length of the CDR3 is 14 residues. CDR3 protein: CASSLYSGNQPQHF. The CDR3 nucleotides read TGTGCCAGCAGTTTATACTCAGGAAATCAGCCCCAGCATTTT.

The chain recombines TRBV6-2 or TRBV6-3 with TRBJ2-1; TRBD2 matches 10 bases. CDR1 and CDR2 (germline): MNHEY, SVGEGT. This CDR3 is built from 16 residues. The junction had 7 bases not matched to a gene; V was cut back by 4 bases and J by 4 bases. CDR3 DNA sequence: TGTGCCAGCAGTTCCCCGACTAGCGGGTTTTACAATGAGCAGTTCTTC. Amino acid sequence: CASSSPTSGFYNEQFF.

This clonotype was detected only a few times. V is TRBV27 and J is TRBJ1-2, with D possibly TRBD1 on 5 matching bases. The CDR3 consists of 14 residues. Germline V gives CDR1 MNHEY, CDR2 SMNVEV (reference sequence). Trimming took 5 bases from V and 3 from J, leaving 13 bases between them. The DNA for the CDR3 is TGTGCCAGCAGTCCGACAGAGCCCTACTATGGCTACACCTTC. Translating gives CASSPTEPYYGYTF.

J is TRBJ2-1 and V is TRBV20-1, with D unclear. Germline V CDR1 and CDR2: DFQATT, SNEGSKA (reference sequence). Trimming stripped 0 bases from V and 10 bases from J, with 13 bases between. This CDR3 has 13 amino acids. The CDR3 sequence is CSARDPQRYEQFF. The CDR3 DNA is TGCAGTGCTAGAGATCCACAGCGCTACGAGCAGTTCTTC.

The chain recombines TRBV5-1 with TRBJ2-3; D remains ambiguous. The CDR3 runs 13 residues. The V and J ends lost 4 bases and 4 bases respectively, with 10 bases between them. Per the germline V gene, CDR1 is SGHRS and CDR2 is YFSETQ. This CDR3 reads CASSPLHPDTQYF. The CDR3 nucleotides read TGCGCCAGCAGCCCCCTGCATCCAGATACGCAGTATTTT.

This clonotype was picked up a small number of times. The chain carries TRBV2 and TRBJ1-2; 10 bases align to TRBD1. With V trimmed by 7 bases and J by 6 bases, 5 bases remained unmatched. The CDR3 contains 13 residues. Germline V gene lookup returns CDR1 SNHLY and CDR2 FYNNEI. CDR3 residues: CASNADRGNGYTF. CDR3 bases: TGTGCCAGCAACGCGGACAGGGGGAATGGCTACACCTTC.